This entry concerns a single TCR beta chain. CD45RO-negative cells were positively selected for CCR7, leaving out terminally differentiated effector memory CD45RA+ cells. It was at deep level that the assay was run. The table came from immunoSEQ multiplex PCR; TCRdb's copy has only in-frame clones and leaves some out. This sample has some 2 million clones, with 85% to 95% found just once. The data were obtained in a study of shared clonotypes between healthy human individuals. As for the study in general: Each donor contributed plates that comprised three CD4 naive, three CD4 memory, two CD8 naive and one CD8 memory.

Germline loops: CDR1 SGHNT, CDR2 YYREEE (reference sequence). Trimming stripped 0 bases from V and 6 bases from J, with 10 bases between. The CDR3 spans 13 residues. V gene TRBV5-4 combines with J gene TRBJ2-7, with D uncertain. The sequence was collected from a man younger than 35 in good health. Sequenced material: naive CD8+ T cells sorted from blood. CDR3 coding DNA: TGTGCCAGCAGCTTGGAACAAACCGGCGAGCAGTACTTC. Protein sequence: CASSLEQTGEQYF.